A selection of T cell receptor beta chains follows, all from one sample in a study of cytomegalovirus exposure and HLA in healthy donors. Measured with immunoSEQ multiplex PCR; TCRdb has only the in-frame clones, and not every one. The sample has roughly 330,000 clones; about nine tenths are singletons. Sequenced sample: PBMCs. The receptors were gathered from a woman aged 25 to 39 in good health and CMV-seropositive. The CDR3 runs from the conserved cysteine through the conserved F or W. The order of the fields is D gene, clone size, V gene, J gene, CDR3 DNA, CDR3 protein. The D gene is left open where the match is weak. Expanded clones get a size class; other rows say once, few or many, or leave the size out.

>TRBD2|once|TRBV5-6|TRBJ2-5
TGTGCCAGCAGCTTGGTACTAGCGGAGACCCAGTACTTC
CASSLVLAETQYF
>.|.|TRBV9|TRBJ1-1
TGTGCCAGCAGCGTAGGGGAGAACACTGAAGCTTTCTTT
CASSVGENTEAFF
>.|.|TRBV9|TRBJ2-1
TGTGCCAGCAGCGTAGTCGGCTCTTACAATGAGCAGTTCTTC
CASSVVGSYNEQFF
>TRBD1|.|TRBV7-2|TRBJ1-2
TGTGCCAGCAGCTTAGCTACCAGCATCCAAAAGTGGGACAGGGGATTTTATGGCTACACCTTC
CASSLATSIQKWDRGFYGYTF
>TRBD1|few|TRBV5-6|TRBJ1-2
TGTGCCAGCAGTTCTGGAACAGGGGGCTTTAGCTATGGCTACACCTTC
CASSSGTGGFSYGYTF
>TRBD2|.|TRBV10-3|TRBJ2-1
TGTGCCATCAGTGACCTACTAGCGGGAGGGCCGGTTGAGCAGTTCTTC
CAISDLLAGGPVEQFF
>.|.|TRBV28|TRBJ2-2
TGTGCCATCCGGCGCGCGGGACCCGGGGAGCTGTTTTTT
CAIRRAGPGELFF
>TRBD1|.|TRBV6-1|TRBJ2-7
TGTGCCAGCAGTGGGACGGGACAGGGCTACGAGCAGTACTTC
CASSGTGQGYEQYF
>.|.|TRBV4-2|TRBJ2-3
TGTGCCAGCAGCCAAGGCAGGGCGGGAGATACGCAGTATTTT
CASSQGRAGDTQYF
>.|.|TRBV29-1|TRBJ1-2
TGCAGCGTTGAAGATAGTGCCAGGGGTGGCTATGGCTACACCTTC
CSVEDSARGGYGYTF
>TRBD1|.|TRBV28|TRBJ1-2
TGTGCCAGCACGGGTGGGGACAGGGCTGGCTACACCTTC
CASTGGDRAGYTF
>.|.|TRBV4-3|TRBJ1-4
TGCGCCAGCAGCCAAGATTCAGAACTGTTTTTT
CASSQDSELFF
>.|.|TRBV9|TRBJ2-7
TGTGCCAGCAGCGTAGGGGTAGGGGGCTCCTACGAGCAGTACTTC
CASSVGVGGSYEQYF
>.|.|TRBV5-1|TRBJ1-2
TGCGCCAGCAGCTTGGCCCAACAGGGCTATGGCTACACCTTC
CASSLAQQGYGYTF
>TRBD1|.|TRBV7-9|TRBJ2-7
TGTGCCAGCATCCGTAGGGGCACAGGGGGGAGCTCCTACGAGCAGTACTTC
CASIRRGTGGSSYEQYF
>TRBD2|.|TRBV30|TRBJ2-3
TGTGCCTGGTCAGCGGGGGGCTCTTATACGCAGTATTTT
CAWSAGGSYTQYF
>.|once|TRBV27|TRBJ2-6
TGTGCCAGCAGCTACGATCCTCCCTCTGGGGCCAACGTCCTGACTTTC
CASSYDPPSGANVLTF
>.|few|TRBV29-1|TRBJ2-2
TGCAGCGTTGAAGACCCCTCTACCCGGGAGCTGTTTTTT
CSVEDPSTRELFF
>TRBD2|.|TRBV28|TRBJ2-4
TGTGCCAGCAGCTTTGAGGGAGGGAGAAACATTCAGTACTTC
CASSFEGGRNIQYF
>.|.|TRBV6-5|TRBJ2-3
TGTGCCAGCAGTTACCGCCCGACAGATACGCAGTATTTT
CASSYRPTDTQYF
>.|.|TRBV9|TRBJ2-1
TGTGCCAGCAGCGTAGCCTGGGTCACTACGGATGAGCAGTTCTTC
CASSVAWVTTDEQFF
>TRBD1|.|TRBV4-3|TRBJ2-5
TGCGCCAGCAGCCAAGGAGGACAGGGAGAGACCCAGTACTTC
CASSQGGQGETQYF
>.|.|TRBV28|TRBJ1-5
TGTGCCAGCAGTTTGTTCCAGGGATCACGGCCCCAGCATTTT
CASSLFQGSRPQHF
>.|.|TRBV27|TRBJ1-2
TGTGCCAGCAGCCAGGACATCGCCTATGGCTACACCTTC
CASSQDIAYGYTF